A selection of T cell receptor beta chains follows, all from one sample in a study of human T cells and chemical hapten exposure. TCRdb re-analysed the RACE reads in MiXCR, keeping a single row per CDR3 protein. Found here are hundreds of thousands of distinct CDR3 sequences, more than 5% of them singletons; the top ten hold roughly 5.4%. Sequenced here: whole blood, sampled in connection with sensitization to the hapten diphenylcyclopropenone (DPC). These receptors came from a woman aged 18 to 35 with alopecia areata. Some clones in this sample may be carry-over from other donors' samples. Both conserved end residues are part of each CDR3. Each record gives: D gene, V gene, J gene, CDR3 length, CDR3 protein. D genes are given only for firm matches.

.	TRBV5-1	TRBJ2-1	12	CASSLADGEQFF
.	TRBV5-1	TRBJ2-6	16	CASSFTPGLGANVLTF
.	TRBV7-9	TRBJ2-7	15	CASSLGNLGSGEQYF
TRBD1	TRBV7-2	TRBJ1-6	15	CASSLWGQGQSPLHF
.	TRBV7-2	TRBJ2-5	15	CASSLVPRSFETQYF
.	TRBV27	TRBJ2-7	18	CASSAGQGKGTSAYEQYF
TRBD2	TRBV5-6	TRBJ2-1	16	CASSSLTSGTYNEQFF
.	TRBV5-4	TRBJ1-1	14	CASSLAPGGTEAFF
.	TRBV9	TRBJ1-2	11	CASSASLVYTF
.	TRBV5-1	TRBJ1-4	14	CASRVVPTNEKLFF
.	TRBV7-2	TRBJ2-5	13	CASSPVRRETQYF
TRBD1	TRBV7-8	TRBJ2-2	18	CASSFPGQGARTLGELFF
.	TRBV3-1	TRBJ2-7	16	CASSQGAGRSSYEQYF
.	TRBV6-4	TRBJ1-1	13	CASKQTVNTEAFF
TRBD2	TRBV12-3/TRBV12-4	TRBJ2-3	15	CASIVTSGNTDTQYF
.	TRBV6-5	TRBJ2-5	14	CASSLPGLGETQYF
.	TRBV18	TRBJ1-4	18	CASSPQTTTGGAGEKLFF
.	TRBV5-5	TRBJ1-3	17	CASSLEGRLLSGNTIYF
TRBD1	TRBV11-2	TRBJ1-1	13	CASSRRQGGLAFF
.	TRBV6-5	TRBJ2-4	16	CASSRQGHLAKNIQYF
TRBD1	TRBV10-1	TRBJ1-3	15	CASSYSTGLGNTIYF
.	TRBV5-5	TRBJ2-1	13	CASSLVLVDEQFF
TRBD1	TRBV14	TRBJ1-1	15	CASSRRTGDNTEAFF
TRBD2	TRBV28	TRBJ2-3	15	CASSPLAGATHGQYF
.	TRBV21-1	TRBJ1-2	16	CASSNPPRDGGGGYTF
.	TRBV20-1	TRBJ1-1	14	CSARGRTENTEAFF
.	TRBV7-2	TRBJ2-5	14	CASSPQGALETQYF
.	TRBV5-1	TRBJ1-1	15	CASSFGLGGGTEAFF
.	TRBV7-3	TRBJ1-1	13	CASGFGRNTEAFF
.	TRBV6-5	TRBJ2-3	15	CASSYNQLTTDTQYF
.	TRBV6-5	TRBJ2-7	15	CASTRTGRGSYEQYF
.	TRBV28	TRBJ1-5	18	CASSLPYRGGKRNQPQHF
TRBD1	TRBV12-3/TRBV12-4	TRBJ1-2	13	CASTPLTGKGYTF
TRBD1	TRBV25-1	TRBJ1-4	15	CASSEQGAANEKLFF
TRBD1	TRBV5-1	TRBJ1-2	14	CASSPSDRNDGYTF
TRBD1	TRBV27	TRBJ1-2	15	CASASAGTDFYGYTF
TRBD1	TRBV27	TRBJ2-3	15	CASSSWGQRTDTQYF
TRBD2	TRBV7-6	TRBJ2-2	16	CASSSRGGVSTGELFF
.	TRBV20-1	TRBJ2-3	11	CRATYSDTQYF